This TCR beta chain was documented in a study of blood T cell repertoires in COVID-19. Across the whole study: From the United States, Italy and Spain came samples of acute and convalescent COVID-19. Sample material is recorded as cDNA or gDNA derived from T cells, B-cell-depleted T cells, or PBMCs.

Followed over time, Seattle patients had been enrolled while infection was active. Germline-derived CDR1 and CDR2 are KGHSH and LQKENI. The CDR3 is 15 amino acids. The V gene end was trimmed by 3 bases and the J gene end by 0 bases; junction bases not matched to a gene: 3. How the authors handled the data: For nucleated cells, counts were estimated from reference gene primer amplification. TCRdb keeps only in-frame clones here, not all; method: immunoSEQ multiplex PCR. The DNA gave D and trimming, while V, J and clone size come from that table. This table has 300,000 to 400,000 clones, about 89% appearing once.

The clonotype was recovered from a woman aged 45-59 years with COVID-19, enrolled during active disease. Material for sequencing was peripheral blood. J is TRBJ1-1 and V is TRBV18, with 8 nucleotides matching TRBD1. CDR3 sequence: CASSPDRGLNTEAFF. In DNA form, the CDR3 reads TGTGCCAGCTCACCCGACAGGGGATTGAACACTGAAGCTTTCTTT.